The TCR beta chain described here comes from a study of blood T cell repertoires in COVID-19. TCRdb keeps only in-frame clones here, not all; method: immunoSEQ multiplex PCR. The table shows roughly 88,000 clones, with about two thirds occurring only once. This clone was picked up many times. J lost 6 bases, V lost 2 bases, and 4 bases had no gene match. Germline V lookup: CDR1 SGHRS, CDR2 YFSETQ. The CDR3 is 14 residues long. The source is a woman in her sixties in a cohort sampled during active or convalescent COVID-19. V gene TRBV5-1 combines with J gene TRBJ1-5; 8 bases agree with TRBD1. Sequenced: peripheral blood. The CDR3 sequence: CASSFGQGTQPQHF. DNA of the CDR3: TGCGCCAGCAGCTTTGGACAGGGCACTCAGCCCCAGCATTTT. The full variable domain, completed using reference TRBV5-1 and TRBJ1-5, is KAGVTQTPRYLIKTRGQQVTLSCSPISGHRSVSWYQQTPGQGLQFLFEYFSETQRNKGNFPGRFSGRQFSNSRSEMNVSTLELGDSALYLCASSFGQGTQPQHFGDGTRLSIL.